This TCR beta chain was sequenced for a study of CD8 T cells in ankylosing spondylitis. The authors made TCR beta libraries by quantitative 5'-RACE with molecular barcodes. MiXCR, run by TCRdb on the 5' RACE reads, gives a single entry per CDR3 protein. This table has fewer than 400,000 distinct CDR3 sequences, around 20% appearing once. Broader study findings: Apparently characteristic of ankylosing spondylitis blood was a TCR beta motif (fewer than ten highly homologous variants). In synovial fluid and blood from reactive arthritis, some motif variants were previously reported.

Concerning this clonotype itself: Its specificity is not known.

The specimen was blood, either unsorted or a sorted T cell fraction (not recorded which). The clonotype comes from a male donor with ankylosing spondylitis.

This chain's CDR3 is CASSLAPGQRTYEQYF. In DNA, the CDR3 is TGTGCCAGCAGCTTAGCGCCGGGACAGCGAACCTACGAGCAGTACTTC. The J gene is TRBJ2-7, the V gene TRBV7-2; 7 bases fit TRBD1. Germline V lookup: CDR1 SGHTA, CDR2 FQGNSA. J gave up 2 bases and V 0 bases, and 7 bases lay outside the gene matches. The CDR3 totals 16 residues.